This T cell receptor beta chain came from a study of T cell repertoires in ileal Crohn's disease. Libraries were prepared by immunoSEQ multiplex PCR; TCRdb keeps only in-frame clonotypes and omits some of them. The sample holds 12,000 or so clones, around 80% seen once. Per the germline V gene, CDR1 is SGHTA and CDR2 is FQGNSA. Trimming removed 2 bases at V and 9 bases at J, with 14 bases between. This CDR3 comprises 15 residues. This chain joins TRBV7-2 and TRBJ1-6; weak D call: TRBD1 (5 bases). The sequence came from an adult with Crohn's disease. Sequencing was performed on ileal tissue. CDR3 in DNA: TGTGCCAGCAGCTTAACGACGGGGGGTAGTTCACCCCTCCACTTT. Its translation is CASSLTTGGSSPLHF.